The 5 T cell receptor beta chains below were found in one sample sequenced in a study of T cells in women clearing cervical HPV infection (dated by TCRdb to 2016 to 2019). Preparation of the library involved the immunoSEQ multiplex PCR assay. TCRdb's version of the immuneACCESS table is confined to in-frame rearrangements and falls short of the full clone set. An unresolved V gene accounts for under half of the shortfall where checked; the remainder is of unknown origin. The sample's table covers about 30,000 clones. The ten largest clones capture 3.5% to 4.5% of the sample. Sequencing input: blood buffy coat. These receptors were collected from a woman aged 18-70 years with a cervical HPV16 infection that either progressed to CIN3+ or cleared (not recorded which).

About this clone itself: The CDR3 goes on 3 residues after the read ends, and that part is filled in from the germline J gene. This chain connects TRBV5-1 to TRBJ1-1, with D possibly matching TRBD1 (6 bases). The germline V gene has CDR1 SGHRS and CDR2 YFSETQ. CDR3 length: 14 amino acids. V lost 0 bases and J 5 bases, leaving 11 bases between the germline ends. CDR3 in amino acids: CASSLDRVRTEAFF. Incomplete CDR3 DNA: TGCGCCAGCAGCTTGGACAGGGTGAGGACTGAA.

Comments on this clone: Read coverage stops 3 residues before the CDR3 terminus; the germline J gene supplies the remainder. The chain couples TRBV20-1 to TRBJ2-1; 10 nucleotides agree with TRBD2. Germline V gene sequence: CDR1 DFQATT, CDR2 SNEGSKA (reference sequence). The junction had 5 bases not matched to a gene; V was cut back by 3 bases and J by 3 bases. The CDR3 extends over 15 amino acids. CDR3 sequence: CSASLLAGVYNEQFF. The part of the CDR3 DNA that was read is TGCAGTGCTAGCCTGCTAGCGGGAGTCTACAATGAG.

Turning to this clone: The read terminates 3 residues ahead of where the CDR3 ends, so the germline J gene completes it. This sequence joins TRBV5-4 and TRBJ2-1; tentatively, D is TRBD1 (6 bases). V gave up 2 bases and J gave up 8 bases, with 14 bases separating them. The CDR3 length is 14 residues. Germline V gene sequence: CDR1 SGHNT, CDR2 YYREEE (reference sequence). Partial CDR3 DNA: TGTGCCAGCAGCTTCGACCGAAACAGGGATGAG. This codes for CASSFDRNRDE. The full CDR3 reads CASSFDRNRDEQFF.

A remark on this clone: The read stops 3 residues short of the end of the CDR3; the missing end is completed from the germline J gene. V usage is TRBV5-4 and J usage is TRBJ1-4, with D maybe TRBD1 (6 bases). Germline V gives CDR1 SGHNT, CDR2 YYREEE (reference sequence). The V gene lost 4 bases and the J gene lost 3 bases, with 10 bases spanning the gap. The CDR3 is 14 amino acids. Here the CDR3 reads CASSPGTSNEKLFF. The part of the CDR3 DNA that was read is TGTGCCAGCAGCCCCGGGACATCTAATGAAAAA. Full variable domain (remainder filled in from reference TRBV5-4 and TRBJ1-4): ETGVTQSPTHLIKTRGQQVTLRCSSQSGHNTVSWYQQALGQGPQFIFQYYREEENGRGNFPPRFSGLQFPNYSSELNVNALELDDSALYLCASSPGTSNEKLFFGSGTQLSVL.

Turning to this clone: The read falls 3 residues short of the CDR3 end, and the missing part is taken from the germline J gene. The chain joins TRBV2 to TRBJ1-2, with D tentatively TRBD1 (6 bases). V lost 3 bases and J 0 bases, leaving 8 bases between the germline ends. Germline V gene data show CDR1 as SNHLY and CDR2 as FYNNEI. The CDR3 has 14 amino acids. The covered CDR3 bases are TGTGCCAGCAGTGACGCAGGGGCTAACTATGGC. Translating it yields CASSDAGANYG. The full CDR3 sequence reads CASSDAGANYGYTF.